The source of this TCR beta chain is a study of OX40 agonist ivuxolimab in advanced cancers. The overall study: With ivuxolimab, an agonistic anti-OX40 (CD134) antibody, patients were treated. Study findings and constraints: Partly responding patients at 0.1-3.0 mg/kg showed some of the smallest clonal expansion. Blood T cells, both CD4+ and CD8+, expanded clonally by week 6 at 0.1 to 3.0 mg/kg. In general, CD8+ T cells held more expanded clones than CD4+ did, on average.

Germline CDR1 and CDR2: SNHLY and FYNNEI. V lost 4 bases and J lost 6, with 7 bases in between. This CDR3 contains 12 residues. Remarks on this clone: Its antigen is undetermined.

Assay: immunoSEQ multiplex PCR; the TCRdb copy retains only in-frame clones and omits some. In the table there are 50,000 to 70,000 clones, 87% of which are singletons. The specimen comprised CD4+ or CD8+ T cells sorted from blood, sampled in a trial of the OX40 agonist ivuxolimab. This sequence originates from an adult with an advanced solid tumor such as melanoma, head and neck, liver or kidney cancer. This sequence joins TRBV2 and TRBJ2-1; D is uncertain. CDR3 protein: CASSGPFNEQFF. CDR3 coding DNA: TGTGCCAGCAGTGGACCTTTCAATGAGCAGTTCTTC.